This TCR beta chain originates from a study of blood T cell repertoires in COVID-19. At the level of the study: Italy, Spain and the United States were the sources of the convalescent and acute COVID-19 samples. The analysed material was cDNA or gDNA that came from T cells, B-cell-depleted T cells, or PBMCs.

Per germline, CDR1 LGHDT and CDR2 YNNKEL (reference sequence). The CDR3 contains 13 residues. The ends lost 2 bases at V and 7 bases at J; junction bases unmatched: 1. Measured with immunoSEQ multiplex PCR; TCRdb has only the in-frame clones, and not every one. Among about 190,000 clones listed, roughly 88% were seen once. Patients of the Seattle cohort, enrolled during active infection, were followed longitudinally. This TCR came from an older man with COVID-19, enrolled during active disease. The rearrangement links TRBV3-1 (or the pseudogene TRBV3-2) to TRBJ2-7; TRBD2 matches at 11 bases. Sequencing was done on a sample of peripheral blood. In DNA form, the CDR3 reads TGTGCCAGCAGCCAAAGACTAGCGGGGGAGCAGTACTTC. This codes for CASSQRLAGEQYF.